Shown below are 10 T cell receptor beta chains from a single sample sequenced in a study of identical twins. TCRdb re-derived calls from the 5' RACE reads in MiXCR, one entry per CDR3 protein. The sample contains 500,000 to 550,000 distinct CDR3 sequences, less than 25% of which appear only once. The sample also formed part of further work on T cells expressing NK-cell markers.

Sequencing was done on a sample of CD4+ T cells sorted from blood. These receptors all come from a woman aged 18 to 35 in good health.

This clonotype was recorded many times. Its ends do not fully match the called genes, so a read error is possible. V is TRBV29-1 and J is TRBJ2-2; D is undetermined. This CDR3 comprises 15 residues. Per the germline V gene, CDR1 is SQVTM and CDR2 is ANQGSEA. CDR3: CSAEGAKGNTGELFF. CDR3 nucleotide sequence: TGCAGCGCTGAAGGCGCCAAGGGGAACACCGGGGAGCTGTTTTTT.

This clonotype turned up a few times. The chain is built from TRBV20-1 and TRBJ2-4; no definite D call. Germline CDR1 DFQATT, CDR2 SNEGSKA (reference sequence). Trimming removed 7 bases at V and 1 base at J, with 11 bases between. CDR3 length: 13 amino acids. Written as DNA, the CDR3 is TGCAGTGTGTCCCGGCCTGCCAAAAACATTCAGTACTTC. It specifies CSVSRPAKNIQYF.

This clonotype has a count of ten or more. The rearrangement uses TRBV20-1 and TRBJ2-1; 9 nucleotides agree with TRBD2. CDR1 and CDR2 from the germline V gene are DFQATT and SNEGSKA (reference sequence). The CDR3 has 14 amino acids. The V and J ends lost 5 bases and 10 bases, in that order; junction bases with no gene match: 12. The CDR3 nucleotides are TGCAGTGCTCCACTTAGCGGGAGTAATAAGGAGCAGTTCTTC. Amino acid sequence: CSAPLSGSNKEQFF.

The V gene is TRBV15, the J gene TRBJ2-4, with a tentative D call TRBD2 (5 bases). The germline V and J ends were trimmed by 0 bases and 6 bases, with 9 bases remaining between them. Germline V CDR1 and CDR2: LNHNV, YYDKDF (reference sequence). CDR3 length: 14 amino acids. The chain's CDR3 is CATSREGSGNIQYF. The CDR3, as DNA: TGTGCCACCAGCAGAGAGGGCAGCGGAAACATTCAGTACTTC.

This clonotype was counted a few times. V is TRBV28 and J is TRBJ1-6; no clear D gene. CDR3 length equals 15 residues. The V end was cut by 5 bases, the J end by 2 bases, with 10 bases between. Germline values: CDR1 MDHEN, CDR2 SYDVKM. CDR3 nucleotide sequence: TGTGCCAGCAGTACCCGCAGGACCTATAATTCACCCCTCCACTTT. Translated: CASSTRRTYNSPLHF.

This clonotype turned up a few times. The chain couples TRBV10-2 to TRBJ2-1; possibly TRBD2 for D (6 bases). Germline V gives CDR1 WSHSY, CDR2 SAAADI. V gave up 2 bases and J gave up 1 base, with 9 bases separating them. This CDR3 region has 15 residues. CDR3: CASSEMAGSYNEQFF. As DNA, the CDR3 is TGCGCCAGCAGTGAGATGGCGGGGTCCTACAATGAGCAGTTCTTC.

The chain employs TRBV6-5 and TRBJ2-1, with D possibly TRBD2 on 5 matching bases. This CDR3 is 15 amino acids long. Trimming cost V 2 bases and J 5 bases, with 13 bases left between them. Germline V gene lookup returns CDR1 MNHEY and CDR2 SVGAGI. The CDR3 DNA sequence: TGTGCCAGCAGTTACACGAAACGGGGTCACAATGAGCAGTTCTTC. Translating gives CASSYTKRGHNEQFF.

This clonotype was observed many times. The rearrangement links TRBV15 to TRBJ2-3; tentatively, D is TRBD2 (6 bases). The CDR3 is 16 amino acids. The germline gives CDR1 LNHNV, CDR2 YYDKDF (reference sequence). The V end was cut by 3 bases, the J end by 5 bases, with 18 bases between. The CDR3: CATSSRRGLSGDTQYF. CDR3 in DNA: TGTGCCACCAGCAGTCGACGGGGGTTATCGGGAGATACGCAGTATTTT. The whole variable domain, remainder taken from reference TRBV15 and TRBJ2-3, is DAMVIQNPRYQVTQFGKPVTLSCSQTLNHNVMYWYQQKSSQAPKLLFHYYDKDFNNEADTPDNFQSRRPNTSFCFLDIRSPGLGDTAMYLCATSSRRGLSGDTQYFGPGTRLTVL.

The rearrangement links TRBV20-1 to TRBJ2-1; TRBD2 agrees at 16 bases. Trimming removed 0 bases from V and 7 bases from J; junction bases left unmatched: 6. The CDR3 extends over 17 amino acids. Germline V gene data show CDR1 as DFQATT and CDR2 as SNEGSKA (reference sequence). CDR3 region: CSARDSGLAGGPNEQFF. In DNA form, the CDR3 reads TGCAGTGCTAGAGACTCGGGACTAGCGGGAGGGCCGAATGAGCAGTTCTTC.

This clonotype was counted a few times. The V gene is TRBV20-1, the J gene TRBJ2-7; 7 nucleotides match TRBD1. This CDR3 has 15 residues. Per the germline V gene, CDR1 is DFQATT and CDR2 is SNEGSKA (reference sequence). With V trimmed by 5 bases and J by 3 bases, 13 bases remained unmatched. The CDR3 reads CSAGRQGRRGYEQYF. DNA of the CDR3: TGCAGTGCTGGGAGACAGGGCCGCCGCGGCTACGAGCAGTACTTC.